This TCR beta chain was identified during a study of long-term antiretroviral therapy in people with HIV. Overall study findings and caveats: Transplant donor controls retained higher diversity, though diversity increased after ART.

At least one PBMC sample before ART and at least two after were required. This clone was found a few times. What it binds is not known. The V and J ends lost 3 bases and 1 base, in that order; junction bases with no gene match: 3. The CDR3 consists of 17 residues. In germline, CDR1 is LNHDA, CDR2 SQIVND (reference sequence). Sequencing relied on immunoSEQ assay v3.0, run at survey level. Measured with immunoSEQ multiplex PCR; TCRdb has only the in-frame clones, and not every one. The data show thousands of clones, just under 75% seen once. The chain employs TRBV19 and TRBJ2-2; 12 bases align to TRBD2. Sequencing used unsorted PBMCs, obtained 0.1 years before starting antiretroviral therapy. This clonotype was obtained from a man aged 18 to 35 with HIV. CDR3 amino acids: CASSMALAGGNTGELFF. CDR3 nucleotide sequence: TGTGCCAGTAGTATGGCACTAGCGGGGGGGAACACCGGGGAGCTGTTTTTT. Supplemented by reference TRBV19 and TRBJ2-2, the full variable domain reads DGGITQSPKYLFRKEGQNVTLSCEQNLNHDAMYWYRQDPGQGLRLIYYSQIVNDFQKGDIAEGYSVSREKKESFPLTVTSAQKNPTAFYLCASSMALAGGNTGELFFGEGSRLTVL.